This record covers a single TCR beta chain. Cohort assignment relied on participant-reported clinical history. Clones were sequenced by immunoSEQ multiplex PCR, and TCRdb holds only the in-frame ones, with some missing. This table holds just over 300,000 clones, 90% found once. This specimen belongs to a study of blood T cell repertoires in COVID-19. Germline values: CDR1 SGHTA, CDR2 FQGTGA. This CDR3 is 17 amino acids long. V lost 4 bases to trimming and J lost 3 bases; unmatched junction nucleotides: 13. Sequenced input: PBMCs or T cells enriched from blood (not recorded which). The source is a woman aged 18 to 35 with acute COVID-19. V is TRBV7-3 and J is TRBJ2-3, with 7 bases fitting TRBD2. CDR3 loop: CASSSHLSGAGTDTQYF. The CDR3, as DNA: TGTGCCAGCAGCTCTCACCTTAGCGGAGCGGGAACAGATACGCAGTATTTT.